The clone carrying this T cell receptor (beta chain) has at least ten counts. Trimming pared 0 bases from V and 2 bases from J, leaving 13 bases between. The CDR3 covers 16 residues. Germline lookup yields CDR1 LGHNA and CDR2 YSLEER. TCRdb independently ran MiXCR on the 5' RACE reads; one entry per CDR3 protein. The table lists tens of thousands of distinct CDR3 sequences, about 11% of them singletons. The entry originates in a study of early T cells in non-severe SARS-CoV-2 infection. This chain links TRBV4-3 with TRBJ1-2; D is uncertain. The sequencing used whole blood, collected at baseline. This receptor was taken from an adult who was a healthcare worker with PCR-confirmed SARS-CoV-2 infection or an uninfected control (not recorded which). As DNA, the CDR3 is TGCGCCAGCAGCCAAGATATCGGTCAGTCGAACTATGGCTACACCTTC. Its translation: CASSQDIGQSNYGYTF.